The rows below give T cell receptor beta chains drawn from one sample of a study of blood T cell repertoires in COVID-19. The data were produced by immunoSEQ multiplex PCR, yet TCRdb's version contains in-frame clones alone and is incomplete. In the table there are around 500,000 clones, approximately 85% of which are singletons. Sequencing input: peripheral blood. These receptors originate from a human donor in a cohort sampled during active COVID-19. CDR3s include the opening cysteine and the closing phenylalanine or tryptophan. The D gene is left open where the match is weak. A clone size is listed for some rows: how often the clone was seen (once, few, many), or a class if it is expanded.

NA TRBJ2-5 NA TRBV5-6 TGTGCCAGCAGTGAACAGGGCCTCCAAGAGACCCAGTACTTC CASSEQGLQETQYF
few TRBJ1-1 NA TRBV5-1 TGCGCCAGCAGCTTGGATCGGGGCACTGAAGCTTTCTTT CASSLDRGTEAFF
NA TRBJ2-1 NA TRBV6-2/TRBV6-3 TGTGCCAGCAGTTACGGCCGACCGGGCTCCTACAATGAGCAGTTCTTC CASSYGRPGSYNEQFF
NA TRBJ2-7 NA TRBV6-5 TGTGCCAGCACGGAGGGCTACGAGCAGTACTTC CASTEGYEQYF
NA TRBJ1-2 TRBD1 TRBV18 TGTGCCAGCTCAGAGACAGGGGATTATGGCTACACCTTC CASSETGDYGYTF
NA TRBJ1-1 NA TRBV2 TGTGCCAGCAGTGAAGAAGGGGGCACTGAAGCTTTCTTT CASSEEGGTEAFF
NA TRBJ2-1 TRBD1 TRBV2 TGTGCCAGCAGTACATCCGGGACAGGGGAGTTCTTC CASSTSGTGEFF
NA TRBJ1-1 NA TRBV20-1 TGCAGTGCTATCGGGGACACTGAAGCTTTCTTT CSAIGDTEAFF
NA TRBJ2-1 TRBD2 TRBV6-5 TGTGCCACTTACGGGGGAGGGGCCGGTTACAATGAGCAGTTCTTC CATYGGGAGYNEQFF
NA TRBJ1-5 NA TRBV6-1 TGTGCCAGCAGTGGGGCAGGGGTTCATTCGAATCAGCCCCAGCATTTT CASSGAGVHSNQPQHF
NA TRBJ1-1 NA TRBV30 TGTGCCTGGAGCCCTGGGAGGGGGGACACTGAAGCTTTCTTT CAWSPGRGDTEAFF
NA TRBJ1-1 NA TRBV29-1 TGCAGCGTTGAATCGGTTACGAACACTGAAGCTTTCTTT CSVESVTNTEAFF
NA TRBJ1-1 NA TRBV10-3 TGTGCCATCAGTGAGACCTGGGAGGCTAACGCTTTCTTT CAISETWEANAFF
NA TRBJ2-6 TRBD2 TRBV11-2 TGTGCCAGCAGCTCCCCCCCTGGCGGGGGCTCTGGGGCCAACGTCCTGACTTTC CASSSPPGGGSGANVLTF
NA TRBJ2-5 NA TRBV5-4 TGTGCCAGCAGCTTGACAGGGTTTCGGGAGACCCAGTACTTC CASSLTGFRETQYF
NA TRBJ2-5 NA TRBV18 TGTGCCAGCTCACCAAGAGGGCAGGACCCGGAGACCCAGTACTTC CASSPRGQDPETQYF
NA TRBJ1-5 NA TRBV6-5 TGTGCCAGCCAGGGTAGAGGAGGGGTCAATCAGCCCCAGCATTTT CASQGRGGVNQPQHF
NA TRBJ2-3 TRBD2 TRBV7-2 TGTGCCAGCAGCTTACTAGCGGGAGTCGCAGATACGCAGTATTTT CASSLLAGVADTQYF
NA TRBJ1-2 NA TRBV2 TGTGCCAGCAGTGAGTTGGGAGAAGGCTACACCTTC CASSELGEGYTF
once TRBJ1-2 TRBD1 TRBV5-1 TGCGCCAGCAGTTTCGGACAGGGGGCAAATGACTATGGCTACACCTTC CASSFGQGANDYGYTF
once TRBJ1-4 NA TRBV19 TGTGCCAGTAGTAGAACCCAGGGGGAAAAACTGTTTTTT CASSRTQGEKLFF
NA TRBJ1-5 TRBD1 TRBV12-3/TRBV12-4 TGTGCCAGCAGCATCTCAGGGGGTCAGCCCCAGCATTTT CASSISGGQPQHF
many TRBJ2-3 TRBD2 TRBV4-2 TGTGCCAGCAGCCAAGGGGCGGTAGCGGGAGCAGATACGCAGTATTTT CASSQGAVAGADTQYF
NA TRBJ2-7 NA TRBV7-2 TGTGCCAGCAGTCCGGGTCCTTACGAGCAGTACTTC CASSPGPYEQYF
NA TRBJ1-2 NA TRBV6-6 TGTGCCAGCAGTCCCTCGGGGGGTTCTGAGGGCTACACCTTC CASSPSGGSEGYTF
NA TRBJ2-3 TRBD2 TRBV7-3 TGTGCCAGCAGCCCCGGTGGGCGGGAGGCAGATACGCAGTATTTT CASSPGGREADTQYF
NA TRBJ2-6 NA TRBV5-6 TGTGCCAGCAGCCAGGCCGGGGCCAACGTCCTGACTTTC CASSQAGANVLTF
NA TRBJ2-5 NA TRBV24-1 TGTGCCACCAGTGATCAAGGGGTTGGAGAGACCCAGTACTTC CATSDQGVGETQYF
NA TRBJ1-6 TRBD1 TRBV2 TGTGCCAGCAGCCAGGACAGGGCTTCACCCCTCCACTTT CASSQDRASPLHF
NA TRBJ2-7 TRBD2 TRBV3-1/TRBV3-2 TGTGCCAGCAGCCTCTCTAGCGGTGCCTACGAGCAGTACTTC CASSLSSGAYEQYF
NA TRBJ2-3 NA TRBV19 TGTGCCAGTACCCCAACTCCGGGAGTATTAAATACGCAGTATTTT CASTPTPGVLNTQYF
NA TRBJ2-3 TRBD2 TRBV5-1 TGCGCCAGCAGCTCAGCGGGAGACCCCACAGATACGCAGTATTTT CASSSAGDPTDTQYF
few TRBJ2-7 NA TRBV18 TGTGCCAGCTCACCCCGGACGAGCGGCTACGAGCAGTACTTC CASSPRTSGYEQYF
NA TRBJ1-2 TRBD1 TRBV25-1 TGTGCCAGCCAGGGACAGCCATACTATGGCTACACCTTC CASQGQPYYGYTF
NA TRBJ2-5 NA TRBV7-9 TGTGCCAGCAGCCCGTCCTCGGCAGGGGGGCGTGGGACCCAGTACTTC CASSPSSAGGRGTQYF
once TRBJ1-2 TRBD1 TRBV18 TGTGCCAGCTCACCGGCCGACAGGGTTTGGTATGGCTACACCTTC CASSPADRVWYGYTF
NA TRBJ2-7 TRBD2 TRBV7-2 TGTGCCAGCAGTTTAGGGGCGGGAGACTCCTACGAGCAGTACTTC CASSLGAGDSYEQYF
NA TRBJ1-6 TRBD1 TRBV28 TGTGCCAGCAGTGTGCCGGGACAGGGGCCTAATAATTCACCCCTCCACTTT CASSVPGQGPNNSPLHF
NA TRBJ2-1 TRBD2 TRBV30 TGTGCCTGGAGCGGACTAGCCGTAAATGAGCAGTTCTTC CAWSGLAVNEQFF